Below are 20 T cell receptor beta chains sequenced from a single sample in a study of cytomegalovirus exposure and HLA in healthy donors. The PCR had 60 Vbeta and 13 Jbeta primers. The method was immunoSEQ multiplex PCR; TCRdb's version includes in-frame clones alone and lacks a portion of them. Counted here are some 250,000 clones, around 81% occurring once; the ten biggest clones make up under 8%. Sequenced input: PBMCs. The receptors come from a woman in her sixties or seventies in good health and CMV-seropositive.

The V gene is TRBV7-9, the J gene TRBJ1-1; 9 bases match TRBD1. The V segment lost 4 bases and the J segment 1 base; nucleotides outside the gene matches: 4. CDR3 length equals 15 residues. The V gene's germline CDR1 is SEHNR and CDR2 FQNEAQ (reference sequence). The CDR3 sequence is CASSSQGARNTEAFF. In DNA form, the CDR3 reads TGTGCCAGCAGCTCACAGGGGGCTAGGAACACTGAAGCTTTCTTT.

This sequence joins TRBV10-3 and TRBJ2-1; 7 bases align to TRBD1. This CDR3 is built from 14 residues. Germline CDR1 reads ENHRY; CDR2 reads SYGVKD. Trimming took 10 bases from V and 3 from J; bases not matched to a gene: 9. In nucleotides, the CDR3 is TGTGCCACCCATGGACAGGCCCTCTACAATGAGCAGTTCTTC. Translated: CATHGQALYNEQFF.

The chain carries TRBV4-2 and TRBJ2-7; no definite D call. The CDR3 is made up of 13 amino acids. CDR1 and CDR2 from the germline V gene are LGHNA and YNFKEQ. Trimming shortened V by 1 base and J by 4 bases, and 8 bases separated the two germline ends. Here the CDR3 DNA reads TGTGCCAGCAGCCAAGTTCCCCCTTACGAGCAGTACTTC. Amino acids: CASSQVPPYEQYF.

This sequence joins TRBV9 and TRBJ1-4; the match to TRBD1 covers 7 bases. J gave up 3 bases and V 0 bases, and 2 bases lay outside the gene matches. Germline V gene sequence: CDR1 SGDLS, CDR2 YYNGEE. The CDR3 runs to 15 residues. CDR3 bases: TGTGCCAGCAGCGTAGGACAGGGACCTAATGAAAAACTGTTTTTT. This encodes CASSVGQGPNEKLFF.

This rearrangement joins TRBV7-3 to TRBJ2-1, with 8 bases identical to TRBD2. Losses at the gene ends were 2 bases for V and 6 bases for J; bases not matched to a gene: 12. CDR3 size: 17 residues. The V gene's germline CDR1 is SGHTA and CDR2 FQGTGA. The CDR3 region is CASSLDIRAGLANEQFF. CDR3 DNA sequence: TGTGCCAGCAGCTTAGATATACGGGCAGGACTAGCCAATGAGCAGTTCTTC.

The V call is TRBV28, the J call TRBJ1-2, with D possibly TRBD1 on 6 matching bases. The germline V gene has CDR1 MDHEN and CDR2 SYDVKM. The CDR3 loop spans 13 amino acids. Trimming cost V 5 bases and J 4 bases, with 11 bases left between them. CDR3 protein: CASSRGAGYGYTF. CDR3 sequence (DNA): TGTGCCAGCAGTCGGGGGGCGGGCTATGGCTACACCTTC.

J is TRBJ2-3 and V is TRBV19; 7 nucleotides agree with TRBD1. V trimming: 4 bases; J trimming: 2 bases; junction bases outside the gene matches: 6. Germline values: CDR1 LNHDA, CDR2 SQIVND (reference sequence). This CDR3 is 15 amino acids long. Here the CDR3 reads CASSNQDRLTDTQYF. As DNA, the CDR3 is TGTGCCAGTAGTAACCAGGACAGGCTCACAGATACGCAGTATTTT.

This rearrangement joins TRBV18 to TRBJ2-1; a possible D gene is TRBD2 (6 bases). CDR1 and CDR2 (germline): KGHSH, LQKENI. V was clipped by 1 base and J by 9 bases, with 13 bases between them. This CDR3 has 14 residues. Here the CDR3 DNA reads TGTGCCAGCTCACCACAGCTGGAGGGAAGTGAGCAGTTCTTC. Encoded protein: CASSPQLEGSEQFF.

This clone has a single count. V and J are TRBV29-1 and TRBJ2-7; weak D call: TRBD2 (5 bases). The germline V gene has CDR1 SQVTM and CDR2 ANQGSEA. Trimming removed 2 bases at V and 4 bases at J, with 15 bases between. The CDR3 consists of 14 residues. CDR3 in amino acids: CSVETAGGLYEQYF. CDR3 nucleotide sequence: TGCAGCGTTGAAACGGCGGGCGGTCTTTACGAGCAGTACTTC.

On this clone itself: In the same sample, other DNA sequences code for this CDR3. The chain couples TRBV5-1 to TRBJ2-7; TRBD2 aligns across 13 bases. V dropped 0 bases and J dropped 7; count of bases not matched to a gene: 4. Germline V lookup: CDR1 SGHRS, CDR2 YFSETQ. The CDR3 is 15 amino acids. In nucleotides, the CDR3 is TGCGCCAGCAGCTTGGGGACTAGCGGGAGCTTTGAGCAGTACTTC. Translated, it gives CASSLGTSGSFEQYF.

This chain's CDR3 is CASTLTTGGRNTEAFF. The DNA for the CDR3 is TGCGCCAGCACACTGACAACGGGGGGCCGGAACACTGAAGCTTTCTTT. The rearrangement links TRBV5-1 to TRBJ1-1, with a weak D call TRBD1 (6 bases). CDR1 and CDR2 (germline): SGHRS, YFSETQ. The CDR3 is 16 residues long. V gave up 6 bases and J gave up 1 base, with 19 bases separating them.

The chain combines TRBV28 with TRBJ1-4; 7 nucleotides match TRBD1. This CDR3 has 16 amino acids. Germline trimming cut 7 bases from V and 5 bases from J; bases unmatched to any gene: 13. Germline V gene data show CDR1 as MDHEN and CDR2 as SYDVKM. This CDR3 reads CASKTGETGTNEKLFF. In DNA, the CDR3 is TGTGCCAGCAAAACCGGAGAGACAGGGACGAATGAAAAACTGTTTTTT.

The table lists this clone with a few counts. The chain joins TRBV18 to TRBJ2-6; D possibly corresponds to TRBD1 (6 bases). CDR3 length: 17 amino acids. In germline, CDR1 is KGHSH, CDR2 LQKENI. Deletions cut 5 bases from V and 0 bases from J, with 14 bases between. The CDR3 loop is CASSTGTPYSGANVLTF. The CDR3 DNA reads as TGTGCCAGCTCAACCGGGACACCTTACTCTGGGGCCAACGTCCTGACTTTC.

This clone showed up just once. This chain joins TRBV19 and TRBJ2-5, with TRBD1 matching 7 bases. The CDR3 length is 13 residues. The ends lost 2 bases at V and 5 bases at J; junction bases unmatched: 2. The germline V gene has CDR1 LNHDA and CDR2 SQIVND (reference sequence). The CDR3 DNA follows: TGTGCCAGTAGTATAAGAGGGGGCGAGACCCAGTACTTC. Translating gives CASSIRGGETQYF.

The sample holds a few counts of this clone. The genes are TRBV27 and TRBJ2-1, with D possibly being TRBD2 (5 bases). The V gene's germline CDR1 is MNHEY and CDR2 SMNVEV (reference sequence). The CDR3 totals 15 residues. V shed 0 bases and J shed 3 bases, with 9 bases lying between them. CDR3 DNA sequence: TGTGCCAGCAGTTTATCCGGGAACGGCTACAATGAGCAGTTCTTC. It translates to CASSLSGNGYNEQFF.

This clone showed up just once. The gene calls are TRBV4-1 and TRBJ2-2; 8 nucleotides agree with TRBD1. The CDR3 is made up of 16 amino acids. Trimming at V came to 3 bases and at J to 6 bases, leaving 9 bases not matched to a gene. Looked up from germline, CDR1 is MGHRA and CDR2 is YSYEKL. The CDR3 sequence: CASSQVRGQAPGELFF. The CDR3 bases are TGCGCCAGCAGCCAGGTACGGGGACAGGCCCCCGGGGAGCTGTTTTTT.

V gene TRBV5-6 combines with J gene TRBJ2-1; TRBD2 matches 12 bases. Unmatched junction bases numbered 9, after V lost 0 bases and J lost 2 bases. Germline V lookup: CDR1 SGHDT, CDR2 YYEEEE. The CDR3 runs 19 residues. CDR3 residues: CASSLEASGRGETYNEQFF. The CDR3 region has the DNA TGTGCCAGCAGCTTGGAGGCTAGCGGGAGGGGGGAAACCTACAATGAGCAGTTCTTC. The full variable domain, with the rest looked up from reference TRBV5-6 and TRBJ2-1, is DAGVTQSPTHLIKTRGQQVTLRCSPKSGHDTVSWYQQALGQGPQFIFQYYEEEERQRGNFPDRFSGHQFPNYSSELNVNALLLGDSALYLCASSLEASGRGETYNEQFFGPGTRLTVL.

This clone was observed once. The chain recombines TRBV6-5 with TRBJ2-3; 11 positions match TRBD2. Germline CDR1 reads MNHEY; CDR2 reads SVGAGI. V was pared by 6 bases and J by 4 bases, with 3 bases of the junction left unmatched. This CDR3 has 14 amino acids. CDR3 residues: CASSLLAGADTQYF. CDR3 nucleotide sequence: TGTGCCAGCAGCTTACTAGCGGGAGCAGATACGCAGTATTTT.

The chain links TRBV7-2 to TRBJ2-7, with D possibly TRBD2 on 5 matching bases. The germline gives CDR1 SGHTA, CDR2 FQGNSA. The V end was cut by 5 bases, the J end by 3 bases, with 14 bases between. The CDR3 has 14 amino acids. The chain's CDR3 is CASSPDLESYEQYF. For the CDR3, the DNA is TGTGCCAGCAGCCCGGACTTAGAAAGCTACGAGCAGTACTTC.

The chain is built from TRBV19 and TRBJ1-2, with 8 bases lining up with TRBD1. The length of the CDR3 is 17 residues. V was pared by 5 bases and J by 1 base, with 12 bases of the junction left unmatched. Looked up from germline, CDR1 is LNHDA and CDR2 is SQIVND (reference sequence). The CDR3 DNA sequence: TGTGCCAGTAGTCGACAGGGGACTTACACCCATAACTATGGCTACACCTTC. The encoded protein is CASSRQGTYTHNYGYTF.